This passage covers 23 T cell receptor beta chains from one sample sequenced in a study of blood T cell repertoires in COVID-19. The assay was immunoSEQ multiplex PCR, and TCRdb's table has in-frame clones only and misses some. The profile shows fewer than 200,000 clones, roughly 80% of them singletons. Sequencing used PBMCs or T cells enriched from blood (not recorded which). These receptors originate from a woman aged 50 to 60 who had recovered from COVID-19.

The chain couples TRBV5-4 to TRBJ2-2; 13 bases line up with TRBD2. The CDR3 consists of 16 residues. Trimming cost V 2 bases and J 5 bases; bases outside gene matches: 3. In germline, CDR1 is SGHNT, CDR2 YYREEE (reference sequence). CDR3 sequence: CASSFLTSGGTGELFF. The CDR3 DNA reads as TGTGCCAGCAGCTTCCTGACTAGCGGGGGGACCGGGGAGCTGTTTTTT.

V and J are TRBV7-3 and TRBJ2-1, with TRBD2 matching 15 bases. CDR3 length: 15 amino acids. CDR1 is SGHTA, CDR2 FQGTGA, per germline. With V trimmed by 8 bases and J by 9 bases, 8 bases remained unmatched. CDR3 region: CASSGGGLAGGEQFF. DNA for the CDR3: TGTGCCAGCTCGGGAGGGGGACTAGCGGGAGGTGAGCAGTTCTTC.

The V gene is TRBV6-5, the J gene TRBJ2-5, with 8 bases identical to TRBD1. Germline V gene lookup returns CDR1 MNHEY and CDR2 SVGAGI. J lost 2 bases, V lost 2 bases, and 4 bases had no gene match. The CDR3 runs to 15 residues. The CDR3, as DNA: TGTGCCAGCAGTTACCCAGGACAGGGTCAAGAGACCCAGTACTTC. Its protein product is CASSYPGQGQETQYF.

V usage is TRBV11-1 and J usage is TRBJ2-1, with 10 bases lining up with TRBD2. The CDR3 extends over 16 amino acids. Per germline, CDR1 SGHAT and CDR2 FQDESV (reference sequence). V lost 2 bases, J lost 7 bases, and 8 bases stayed unmatched. The CDR3 loop reads CASSLLVTSGINEQFF. In DNA form, the CDR3 reads TGTGCCAGCAGCTTATTGGTTACTAGCGGGATAAATGAGCAGTTCTTC.

The chain joins TRBV10-3 to TRBJ2-7, with 10 nucleotides matching TRBD1. CDR1 is ENHRY and CDR2 is SYGVKD in the germline V gene. V lost 8 bases, J lost 2 bases, and 9 bases stayed unmatched. The CDR3 has 15 amino acids. CDR3 nucleotide sequence: TGTGCCATCTGTACTGGGACAGGGGCCGCCTACGAGCAGTACTTC. Its translation: CAICTGTGAAYEQYF.

This chain uses TRBV4-3 with TRBJ2-2; TRBD2 aligns across 14 bases. The CDR3 runs to 15 residues. The germline gives CDR1 LGHNA, CDR2 YSLEER. V shed 5 bases and J 7 bases; nucleotides not matched to a gene: 3. CDR3 DNA sequence: TGCGCCAGCAGCGTCGGACTAGCGGGGGGCGGGGAGCTGTTTTTT. Encoded protein: CASSVGLAGGGELFF.

The V gene is TRBV9, the J gene TRBJ2-2; 7 bases align to TRBD1. Germline V gene data show CDR1 as SGDLS and CDR2 as YYNGEE. The CDR3 loop spans 15 amino acids. Trimming took 4 bases from V and 4 from J; bases not matched to a gene: 7. CDR3 nucleotides: TGTGCCAGCAGCACAGGACCAGGGGGCACCGGGGAGCTGTTTTTT. It codes for CASSTGPGGTGELFF. Looking up the rest from reference TRBV9 and TRBJ2-2 gives the full variable domain: DSGVTQTPKHLITATGQRVTLRCSPRSGDLSVYWYQQSLDQGLQFLIQYYNGEERAKGNILERFSAQQFPDLHSELNLSSLELGDSALYFCASSTGPGGTGELFFGEGSRLTVL.

The CDR3 DNA reads as TGTGCCAGCAGGACCAGGGGGCGAGTCTATGGCTACACCTTC. Its translation is CASRTRGRVYGYTF. The V call is TRBV21-1, the J call TRBJ1-2; the table assigns TRBD1, which was not confirmed against the DNA. TRBV21-1 is a recognized pseudogene. This CDR3 has 14 residues.

The chain has TRBV3-1 (or the pseudogene TRBV3-2) and TRBJ2-5; possible D gene TRBD1, 6 bases. Between the trimmed V and J ends, which lost 1 base and 4 bases, there was a span of 7 bases. Germline V gene lookup returns CDR1 LGHDT and CDR2 YNNKEL (reference sequence). The CDR3 consists of 13 residues. In DNA, the CDR3 is TGTGCCAGCAGCCAAGGCAGGGGAGAGACCCAGTACTTC. This codes for CASSQGRGETQYF.

The J gene is TRBJ2-1, the V gene TRBV7-9, with D perhaps matching TRBD2 (5 bases). V shed 8 bases and J shed 1 base, with 15 bases lying between them. Germline-derived CDR1 and CDR2 are SEHNR and FQNEAQ (reference sequence). This CDR3 has 15 residues. The CDR3 bases are TGTGCCAGCGGAATACTGAGCGGATCCTACAATGAGCAGTTCTTC. It specifies CASGILSGSYNEQFF. Using reference TRBV7-9 and TRBJ2-1 for the parts outside the CDR3, the full variable domain is DTGVSQNPRHKITKRGQNVTFRCDPISEHNRLYWYRQTLGQGPEFLTYFQNEAQLEKSRLLSDRFSAERPKGSFSTLEIQRTEQGDSAMYLCASGILSGSYNEQFFGPGTRLTVL.

The gene calls are TRBV11-2 and TRBJ1-5; TRBD1 is a possible D gene (6 bases). Germline V CDR1 and CDR2: SGHAT, FQNNGV. The CDR3 extends over 14 amino acids. V was shortened by 2 bases and J by 3 bases, with 8 bases between the two germline ends. CDR3: CASSLSGANQPQHF. The CDR3 nucleotides read TGTGCCAGCAGCTTATCAGGGGCCAATCAGCCCCAGCATTTT. The full variable domain, rest sourced from reference TRBV11-2 and TRBJ1-5, is EAGVAQSPRYKIIEKRQSVAFWCNPISGHATLYWYQQILGQGPKLLIQFQNNGVVDDSQLPKDRFSAERLKGVDSTLKIQPAKLEDSAVYLCASSLSGANQPQHFGDGTRLSIL.

The J gene is TRBJ1-1, the V gene TRBV7-9, with D maybe TRBD1 (6 bases). V was pared by 6 bases and J by 3 bases, with 14 bases between. The CDR3 is 14 residues long. The germline gives CDR1 SEHNR, CDR2 FQNEAQ (reference sequence). CDR3 sequence reads: CASRPGAFDTEAFF. For the CDR3, the DNA is TGTGCCAGCAGACCAGGGGCATTTGACACTGAAGCTTTCTTT.

The CDR3 is CASSLGQASTDTQYF. In nucleotides, the CDR3 is TGCGCCAGCAGCCTGGGACAGGCCAGCACAGATACGCAGTATTTT. The chain links TRBV5-1 to TRBJ2-3, with 8 bases lining up with TRBD1. V was clipped by 4 bases and J by 0 bases; unmatched bases: 4. From germline, CDR1 is SGHRS and CDR2 YFSETQ. This CDR3 has 15 amino acids.

The chain couples TRBV6-6 to TRBJ2-3, with TRBD2 as a possible D gene (7 bases). Germline V CDR1 and CDR2: MNHNY, SVGAGI (reference sequence). CDR3 length equals 16 residues. Trimming removed 6 bases at V and 5 bases at J, with 21 bases between. For the CDR3, the DNA is TGTGCCAGCAGCAGCCCCGGGGGGCAACTGAAAGATACGCAGTATTTT. Translating gives CASSSPGGQLKDTQYF.

The V gene is TRBV29-1, the J gene TRBJ2-3; maybe TRBD1 (5 bases). The V gene lost 7 bases and the J gene lost 10 bases, with 18 bases spanning the gap. This CDR3 comprises 12 residues. The germline CDR1 and CDR2 sequences are SQVTM and ANQGSEA. The CDR3 DNA is TGCAGCGCCCTACGGCCCCAGGGTTCGCAGTATTTT. Amino acid sequence: CSALRPQGSQYF.

The chain employs TRBV10-1 and TRBJ2-5; 9 nucleotides line up with TRBD2. Germline trimming cut 1 base from V and 4 bases from J; bases unmatched to any gene: 7. Germline V lookup: CDR1 WNHNN, CDR2 SYGVQD (reference sequence). This CDR3 is built from 16 residues. CDR3 loop: CASSEFPAGGGETQYF. Here the CDR3 DNA reads TGCGCCAGCAGTGAGTTCCCAGCGGGGGGCGGAGAGACCCAGTACTTC.

The CDR3 spells CASSLGLPGEKLFF. For the CDR3, the DNA is TGTGCCAGCAGCTTGGGACTCCCTGGCGAAAAACTGTTTTTT. This rearrangement joins TRBV7-9 to TRBJ1-4; D possibly corresponds to TRBD1 (5 bases). V was trimmed by 3 bases and J by 8 bases, leaving 13 bases between them. The CDR3 covers 14 residues. CDR1 and CDR2 (germline): SEHNR, FQNEAQ (reference sequence).

This chain connects TRBV7-9 to TRBJ2-5, with TRBD2 identical over 7 bases. With V trimmed by 2 bases and J by 4 bases, 1 base remained unmatched. This CDR3 comprises 13 residues. Germline CDR1 and CDR2: SEHNR and FQNEAQ (reference sequence). The DNA for the CDR3 is TGTGCCAGCAGCTTATCGGGGGGAGAGACCCAGTACTTC. This translates into CASSLSGGETQYF.

The chain links TRBV5-1 to TRBJ1-2; 9 positions match TRBD1. Germline V gene data show CDR1 as SGHRS and CDR2 as YFSETQ. Losses at the gene ends were 4 bases for V and 5 bases for J; bases not matched to a gene: 3. This CDR3 is built from 13 residues. Written as DNA, the CDR3 is TGCGCCAGCAGCCAGGGACAGGGTTATGGCTACACCTTC. Translating gives CASSQGQGYGYTF.

The chain carries TRBV4-3 and TRBJ2-2; D remains unclear. The germline V and J ends were trimmed by 0 bases and 5 bases, with 10 bases remaining between them. CDR3 length: 15 residues. The V gene's germline CDR1 is LGHNA and CDR2 YSLEER. In DNA, the CDR3 is TGCGCCAGCAGCCAAGATCTATTATATACCGGGGAGCTGTTTTTT. Translating it yields CASSQDLLYTGELFF.

This sequence joins TRBV3-1 (or the pseudogene TRBV3-2) and TRBJ1-1; D possibly corresponds to TRBD1 (5 bases). Germline CDR1 reads LGHDT; CDR2 reads YNNKEL (reference sequence). V gave up 4 bases and J gave up 6 bases, with 18 bases separating them. The CDR3 length is 15 residues. The CDR3, as DNA: TGTGCCAGCAGCCCCGACCGGGGGTTAAAGGCTGAAGCTTTCTTT. As protein: CASSPDRGLKAEAFF.

The chain links TRBV29-1 to TRBJ1-3; maybe TRBD1 (6 bases). The CDR3 extends over 13 amino acids. The V end lost 6 bases, the J end lost 3 bases, and 12 bases lay between the germline ends. CDR1 and CDR2 from the germline V gene are SQVTM and ANQGSEA. This chain's CDR3 is CSVAGTLGNTIYF. DNA of the CDR3: TGCAGCGTGGCCGGGACACTTGGAAACACCATATATTTT.

The gene calls are TRBV30 and TRBJ1-2; TRBD1 matches 7 bases. Germline V gene sequence: CDR1 GTSNPN, CDR2 SVGIG (reference sequence). The CDR3 runs 12 residues. With V trimmed by 4 bases and J by 6 bases, 5 bases remained unmatched. Written as DNA, the CDR3 is TGTGCCTGGACTCCCACAGGGGATGGCTACACCTTC. Its translation: CAWTPTGDGYTF.